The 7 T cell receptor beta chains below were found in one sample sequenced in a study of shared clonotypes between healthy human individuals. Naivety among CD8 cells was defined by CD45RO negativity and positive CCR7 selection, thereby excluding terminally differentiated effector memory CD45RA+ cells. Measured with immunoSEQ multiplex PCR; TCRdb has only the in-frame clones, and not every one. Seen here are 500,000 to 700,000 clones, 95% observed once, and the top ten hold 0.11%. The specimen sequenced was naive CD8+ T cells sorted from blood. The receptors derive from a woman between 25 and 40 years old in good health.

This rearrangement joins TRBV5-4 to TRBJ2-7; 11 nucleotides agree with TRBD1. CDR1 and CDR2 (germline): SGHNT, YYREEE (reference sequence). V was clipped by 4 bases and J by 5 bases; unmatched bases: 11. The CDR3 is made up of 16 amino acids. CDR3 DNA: TGTGCCAGCAGCGATCTTCCGGGACAGGGGGTAAACGAGCAGTACTTC. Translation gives CASSDLPGQGVNEQYF.

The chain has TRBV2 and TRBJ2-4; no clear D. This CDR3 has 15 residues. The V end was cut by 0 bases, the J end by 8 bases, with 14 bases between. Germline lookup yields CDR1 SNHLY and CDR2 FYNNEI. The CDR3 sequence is CASSEALQHVDIQYF. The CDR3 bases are TGTGCCAGCAGTGAAGCCCTTCAACATGTAGACATTCAGTACTTC.

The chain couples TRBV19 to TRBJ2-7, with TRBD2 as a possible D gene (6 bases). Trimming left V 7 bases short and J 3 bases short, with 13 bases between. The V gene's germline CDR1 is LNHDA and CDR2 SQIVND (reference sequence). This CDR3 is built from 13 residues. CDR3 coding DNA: TGTGCCAGTACCACGGGGGAAAACTACGAGCAGTACTTC. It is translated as CASTTGENYEQYF. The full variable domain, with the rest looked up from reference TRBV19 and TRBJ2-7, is DGGITQSPKYLFRKEGQNVTLSCEQNLNHDAMYWYRQDPGQGLRLIYYSQIVNDFQKGDIAEGYSVSREKKESFPLTVTSAQKNPTAFYLCASTTGENYEQYFGPGTRLTVT.

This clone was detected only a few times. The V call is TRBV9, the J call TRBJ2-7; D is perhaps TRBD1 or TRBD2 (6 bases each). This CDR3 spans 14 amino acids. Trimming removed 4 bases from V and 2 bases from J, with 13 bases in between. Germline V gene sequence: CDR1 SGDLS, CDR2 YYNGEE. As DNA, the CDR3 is TGTGCCAGCAGCTACCGGGGGCTAGCCTACGAGCAGTACTTC. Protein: CASSYRGLAYEQYF. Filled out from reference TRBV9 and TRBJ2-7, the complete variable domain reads DSGVTQTPKHLITATGQRVTLRCSPRSGDLSVYWYQQSLDQGLQFLIQYYNGEERAKGNILERFSAQQFPDLHSELNLSSLELGDSALYFCASSYRGLAYEQYFGPGTRLTVT.

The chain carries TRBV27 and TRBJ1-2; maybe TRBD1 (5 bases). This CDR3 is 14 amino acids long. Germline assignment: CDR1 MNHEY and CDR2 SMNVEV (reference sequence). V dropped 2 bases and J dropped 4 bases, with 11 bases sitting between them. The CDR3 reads CASSLGAGSYGYTF. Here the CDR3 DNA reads TGTGCCAGCAGTTTAGGGGCGGGAAGCTATGGCTACACCTTC.

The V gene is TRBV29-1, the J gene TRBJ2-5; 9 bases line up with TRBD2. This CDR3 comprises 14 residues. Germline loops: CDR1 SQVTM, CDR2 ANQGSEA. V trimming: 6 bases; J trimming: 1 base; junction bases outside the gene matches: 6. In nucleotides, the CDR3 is TGCAGCGTGTATTTTAGCGGGAGCCAAGAGACCCAGTACTTC. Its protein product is CSVYFSGSQETQYF.

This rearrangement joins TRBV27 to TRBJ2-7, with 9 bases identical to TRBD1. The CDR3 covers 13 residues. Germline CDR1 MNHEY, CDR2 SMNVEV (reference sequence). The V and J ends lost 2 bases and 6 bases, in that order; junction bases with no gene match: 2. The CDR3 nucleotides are TGTGCCAGCAGTTTACAGACAGGGGGCGAGCAGTACTTC. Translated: CASSLQTGGEQYF.